The entry below describes one T cell receptor beta chain. Antigen unknown. For the second PCR, which ran for 7 to 11 cycles, a sample-barcoded 5' primer and a J-beta primer mix were used. Every sample gave at least 3 million paired-end reads containing CDR3. TCRdb re-called the 5' RACE reads through MiXCR, storing one row per CDR3 protein. This sample has 1.5 million to 2 million distinct CDR3 sequences, with 34% found just once. Germline V lookup: CDR1 MNHEY, CDR2 SVGAGI. The CDR3 is 13 amino acids. Germline trimming cut 10 bases from V and 4 bases from J; bases unmatched to any gene: 9. The entry originates in a study of blood T cells in healthy people across ages. Regarding the study as a whole: Versus aged donors, long-lived donors had higher diversity and more naive CD4+ cells.

Material: blood. The sequence was collected from a woman in her 30s in good health. V is TRBV6-5 and J is TRBJ1-2, with TRBD1 matching over 7 bases. CDR3: CATQPGGGYGYTF. The CDR3 coding sequence is TGTGCCACCCAGCCAGGGGGAGGCTATGGCTACACCTTC.